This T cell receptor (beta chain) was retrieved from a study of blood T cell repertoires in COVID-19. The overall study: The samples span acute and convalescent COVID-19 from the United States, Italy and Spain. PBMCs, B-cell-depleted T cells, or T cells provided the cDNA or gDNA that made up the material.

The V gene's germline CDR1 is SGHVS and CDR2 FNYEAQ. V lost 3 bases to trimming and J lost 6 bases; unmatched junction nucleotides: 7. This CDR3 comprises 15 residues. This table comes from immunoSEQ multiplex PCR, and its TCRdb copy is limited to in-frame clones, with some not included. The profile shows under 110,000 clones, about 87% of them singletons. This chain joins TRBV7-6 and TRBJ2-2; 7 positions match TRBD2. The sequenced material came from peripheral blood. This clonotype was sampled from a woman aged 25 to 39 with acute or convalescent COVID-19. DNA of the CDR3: TGTGCCAGCAGCTTCCTAGCGGATATTGCCGGGGAGCTGTTTTTT. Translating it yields CASSFLADIAGELFF.